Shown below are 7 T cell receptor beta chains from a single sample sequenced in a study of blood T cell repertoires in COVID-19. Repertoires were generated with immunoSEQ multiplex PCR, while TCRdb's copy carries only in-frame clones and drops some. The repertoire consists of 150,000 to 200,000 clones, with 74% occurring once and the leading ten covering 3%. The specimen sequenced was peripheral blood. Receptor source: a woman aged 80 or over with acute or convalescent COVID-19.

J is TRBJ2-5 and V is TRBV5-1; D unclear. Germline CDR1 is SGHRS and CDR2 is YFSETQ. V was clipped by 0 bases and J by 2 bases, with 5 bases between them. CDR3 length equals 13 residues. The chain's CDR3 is CASSLVQQETQYF. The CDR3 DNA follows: TGCGCCAGCAGCTTGGTTCAGCAAGAGACCCAGTACTTC.

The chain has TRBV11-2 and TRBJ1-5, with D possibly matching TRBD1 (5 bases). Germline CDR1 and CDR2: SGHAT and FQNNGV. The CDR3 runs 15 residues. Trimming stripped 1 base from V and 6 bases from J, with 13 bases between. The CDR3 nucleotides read TGTGCCAGCAGCTTAGGAGCGGGGCAGGGTCAGCCCCAGCATTTT. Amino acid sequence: CASSLGAGQGQPQHF.

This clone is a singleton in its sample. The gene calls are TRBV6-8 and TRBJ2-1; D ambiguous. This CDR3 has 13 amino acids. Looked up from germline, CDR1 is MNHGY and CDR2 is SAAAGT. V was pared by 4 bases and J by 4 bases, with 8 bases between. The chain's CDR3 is CASSLREYNEQFF. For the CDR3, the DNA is TGTGCCAGCAGTTTGAGAGAGTACAATGAGCAGTTCTTC.

DNA for the CDR3: TGTGCCAGCAGCCCTCAGAACGAGCAGTACTTC. Its protein product is CASSPQNEQYF. The chain links TRBV11-2 to TRBJ2-7; D ambiguous. Trimming left V 5 bases short and J 5 bases short, with 7 bases between. The CDR3 is 11 amino acids. CDR1 and CDR2 from the germline V gene are SGHAT and FQNNGV.

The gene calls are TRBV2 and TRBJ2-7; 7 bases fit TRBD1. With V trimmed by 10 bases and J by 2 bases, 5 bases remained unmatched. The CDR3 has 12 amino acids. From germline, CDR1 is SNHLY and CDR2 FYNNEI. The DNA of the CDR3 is TGTGCCACCGGGACAGTTCCCTACGAGCAGTACTTC. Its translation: CATGTVPYEQYF.

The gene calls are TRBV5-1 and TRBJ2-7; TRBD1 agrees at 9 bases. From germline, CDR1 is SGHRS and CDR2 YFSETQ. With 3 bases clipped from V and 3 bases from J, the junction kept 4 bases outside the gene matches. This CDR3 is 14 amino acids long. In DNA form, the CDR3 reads TGCGCCAGCAGCTGGGGACAGGGAAACTACGAGCAGTACTTC. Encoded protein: CASSWGQGNYEQYF.

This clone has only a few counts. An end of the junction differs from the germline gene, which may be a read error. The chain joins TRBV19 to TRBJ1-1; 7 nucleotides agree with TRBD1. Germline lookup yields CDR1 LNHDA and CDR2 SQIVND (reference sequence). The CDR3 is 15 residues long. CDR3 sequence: CASSPGGTVKTEAFF. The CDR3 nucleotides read TGTGCCAGTAGTCCGGGGGGGACAGTGAAGACTGAAGCTTTCTTT.